This is a list of T cell receptor beta chains from one sample in a study of blood T cell repertoires in COVID-19. Only in-frame clones appear in the TCRdb table, and some are missing; sequencing was by immunoSEQ multiplex PCR. The sample lists about 80,000 clones, roughly 78% occurring once. Material for sequencing was peripheral blood. These receptors were collected from a man in his fifties or sixties with acute or convalescent COVID-19. CDR3s include the opening cysteine and the closing phenylalanine or tryptophan. The D gene is left open where the match is weak. Only part of the rows carry a size: once, few, many, or a class if the clone is expanded.

TRBV5-1,-,-,TRBJ2-1,TGCGCCAGCAGCTTTTCGGGAACCTACAATGAGCAGTTCTTC,CASSFSGTYNEQFF
TRBV7-2,few,TRBD2,TRBJ2-2,TGTGCCAGCAGCGTCCCTAGCGGGGGGTTGTACACCGGGGAGCTGTTTTTT,CASSVPSGGLYTGELFF
TRBV2,-,TRBD2,TRBJ2-3,TGTGCCAGCATCCCGCGGGAGAGTACAGATACGCAGTATTTT,CASIPRESTDTQYF
TRBV27,-,TRBD2,TRBJ2-2,TGTGCCAGCAGGGGGGGACTAGCGGGACTTTCCGGGGAGCTGTTTTTT,CASRGGLAGLSGELFF
TRBV7-2,-,-,TRBJ1-2,TGTGCCAGCAGCGCTAGTGCCACAGGCACTTATGGCTACACCTTC,CASSASATGTYGYTF
TRBV24-1,-,-,TRBJ1-1,TGTGCCACCAGTGATGCCCAGGGAACTGAAGCTTTCTTT,CATSDAQGTEAFF
TRBV9,-,-,TRBJ2-2,TGTGCCAGCAGCGTAGCACTAGCCACCGGGGAGCTGTTTTTT,CASSVALATGELFF
TRBV18,once,-,TRBJ2-5,TGTGCCAGCTCACCCCAAGCGGGAGAGACCCAGTACTTC,CASSPQAGETQYF
TRBV5-1,once,-,TRBJ1-5,TGCGCCAGCAGCTTGTCAGGGTCCAATCAGCCCCAGCATTTT,CASSLSGSNQPQHF
TRBV7-9,-,TRBD2,TRBJ2-5,TGTGCCAGCAGCTTAAGCCGCGGGGGGGAAGAGACCCAGTACTTC,CASSLSRGGEETQYF
TRBV7-9,-,TRBD1,TRBJ1-1,TGTGCCAGCAGCCAGTACAGGGGGCAATCCCTTGAAGCTTTCTTT,CASSQYRGQSLEAFF
TRBV5-1,once,-,TRBJ1-2,TGCGCCAGCAGCTTGGGGAACACAGGGAGAGATGGCTACACCTTC,CASSLGNTGRDGYTF
TRBV6-2/TRBV6-3,-,-,TRBJ2-7,TGTGCCAGCAGCCCTCTCTCCTACGAGCAGTACTTC,CASSPLSYEQYF
TRBV25-1,once,TRBD1,TRBJ1-4,TGTGCCAGCAGCCCTTTGAAGACAGGGTTAAATGAAAAACTGTTTTTT,CASSPLKTGLNEKLFF
TRBV4-1,-,TRBD2,TRBJ2-7,TGCGCCAGCAGCCGAACTAGCGGGGGGCGTCGAGGCGAGCAGTACTTC,CASSRTSGGRRGEQYF
TRBV5-6,-,TRBD1,TRBJ2-7,TGTGCCAGCAGCCGACAGGGGCAATACGAGCAGTACTTC,CASSRQGQYEQYF
TRBV28,-,TRBD1,TRBJ1-5,TGTGCCAGCAGTTCGGGGACAGGGGGCACAGGGGTCTCGAATCAGCCCCAGCATTTT,CASSSGTGGTGVSNQPQHF
TRBV24-1,-,-,TRBJ2-1,TGTGCCACCAGTGATTTAGCGGGTAAGAATGAGCAGTTCTTC,CATSDLAGKNEQFF
TRBV30,few,-,TRBJ1-1,TGTGCCTGGAGCGCCAGGGTTCTTGAAGCTTTCTTT,CAWSARVLEAFF
TRBV19,once,TRBD1,TRBJ2-1,TGTGCCAGTAGGGACAGGGGGCGGGATGAGCAGTTCTTC,CASRDRGRDEQFF
TRBV19,-,-,TRBJ1-1,TGTGCCAGTACAGGTCGGGGGAACACTGAAGCTTTCTTT,CASTGRGNTEAFF
TRBV10-3,-,-,TRBJ1-2,TGTGCCATCAGTGAACAGGGAAACTATGGCTACACCTTC,CAISEQGNYGYTF
TRBV28,few,TRBD1,TRBJ1-2,TGTGCCAGTTCCACAGGGGCCCTCTATGGCTACACCTTC,CASSTGALYGYTF
TRBV2,-,-,TRBJ2-1,TGTGCCAGCAGCGACATCTACCTACGGGGGCAGTTCTTC,CASSDIYLRGQFF
TRBV19,-,TRBD1,TRBJ1-2,TGTGCCAGTAGCCCGGACAGGGTGGACTATGGCTACACCTTC,CASSPDRVDYGYTF
TRBV5-1,-,TRBD1,TRBJ1-2,TGCGCCAGCAGCCGGACAGGGGTTGACAATGGCTACACCTTC,CASSRTGVDNGYTF
TRBV15,medium-sized,TRBD1,TRBJ1-2,TGTGCCACCAGCGGTCGGCAAACAGGGGATGGCTACACCTTC,CATSGRQTGDGYTF
TRBV27,few,-,TRBJ1-1,TGTGCCAGCAGTTTTGACAGCGACACAGGGAACACTGAAGCTTTCTTT,CASSFDSDTGNTEAFF
TRBV6-5,-,TRBD1,TRBJ1-2,TGTGCCAGCAGTTACGACAGGGTCTCGGGCTACACCTTC,CASSYDRVSGYTF
TRBV7-2,-,TRBD1,TRBJ1-1,TGTGCCAGCAGGCGAACAGGGGAGCAAGCTGAAGCTTTCTTT,CASRRTGEQAEAFF
TRBV28,once,-,TRBJ1-2,TGTGCCAGCAGTTTAGCCCCCATAGCCTATGGCTACACCTTC,CASSLAPIAYGYTF
TRBV11-2,-,-,TRBJ2-1,TGTGCCACCGCAGGGTACAATGAGCAGTTCTTC,CATAGYNEQFF
TRBV3-1/TRBV3-2,-,-,TRBJ1-5,TGTGCCAGCAGCCAAGGACAGGATCAGCCCCAGCATTTT,CASSQGQDQPQHF
TRBV3-1/TRBV3-2,-,-,TRBJ1-4,TGTGCCAGCAGCCCACCCTTCGCGAGGGATAATGAAAAACTGTTTTTT,CASSPPFARDNEKLFF
TRBV30,once,TRBD1,TRBJ1-2,TGTGCCTGTTCTACAGGGGGCCGCTACTATGGCTACACCTTC,CACSTGGRYYGYTF
TRBV10-1,once,-,TRBJ1-3,TGCGCCAGCAGTGAGCACTTACGCTCTGGAAACACCATATATTTT,CASSEHLRSGNTIYF
TRBV28,few,-,TRBJ1-5,TGTGCCAGCAGTCCCCCGAGCAGGCCTAATCAGCCCCAGCATTTT,CASSPPSRPNQPQHF
TRBV14,-,-,TRBJ1-1,TGTGCCAGCAGCCAACCAGGGGAAAGAATGATTGGCACTGAAGCTTTCTTT,CASSQPGERMIGTEAFF
TRBV15,-,-,TRBJ2-1,TGTGCCACCAGCAGAGCAACTCCTGAGCAGTTCTTC,CATSRATPEQFF
TRBV9,-,TRBD1,TRBJ1-3,TGTGCCAGCAGCGTACAGGGGGCTTCTGGAAACACCATATATTTT,CASSVQGASGNTIYF
TRBV6-6,-,TRBD1,TRBJ2-1,TGTGCCAGCAGAACAGGGACAGCGAGCTCCTACAATGAGCAGTTCTTC,CASRTGTASSYNEQFF
TRBV28,-,TRBD1,TRBJ1-2,TGTGCCAGCAGTTTGGACAGGGGGCTTGGCTATGGCTACACCTTC,CASSLDRGLGYGYTF
TRBV2,-,TRBD1,TRBJ1-5,TGTGCCAGCAGCCGGGACAGGGGGCAGAATCAGCCCCAGCATTTT,CASSRDRGQNQPQHF
TRBV5-6,once,-,TRBJ2-7,TGTGCCAGCAGCTACGGGGGACCATCTTACGAGCAGTACTTC,CASSYGGPSYEQYF
TRBV4-3,-,-,TRBJ2-2,TGCGCCAGCAGCACCTACCCCCAGCCGGGAGTTAACACCGGGGAGCTGTTTTTT,CASSTYPQPGVNTGELFF
TRBV24-1,-,-,TRBJ2-2,TGTGCCACCAGTGATGGGGGCTCCGGGGAGCTGTTTTTT,CATSDGGSGELFF
TRBV6-6,-,-,TRBJ1-3,TGTGCCAGCAGTTCCGGCCGTTCTAGCTCTGGAAACACCATATATTTT,CASSSGRSSSGNTIYF
TRBV18,-,TRBD2,TRBJ2-3,TGTGCCAGCTCCCCAATAGCGGGAATAAGCACAGATACGCAGTATTTT,CASSPIAGISTDTQYF
TRBV6-5,-,-,TRBJ1-5,TGTGCCAGCAGTTACTCGCAGTATAGCAATCAGCCCCAGCATTTT,CASSYSQYSNQPQHF
TRBV6-5,-,-,TRBJ1-5,TGTGCCAGCAGCCAGACGGGGGGAGCCCAGCATTTT,CASSQTGGAQHF
TRBV6-1,once,-,TRBJ1-6,TGTGCCAGCAGTGAAGTCAGGGTTGATTCACCCCTCCACTTT,CASSEVRVDSPLHF
TRBV9,few,TRBD1,TRBJ1-2,TGTGCCAGCAGCCCCCAGTCGAGTGGGACAGCCTATGGCTACACCTTC,CASSPQSSGTAYGYTF
TRBV28,-,TRBD1,TRBJ2-1,TGTGCCAGCAGTTTAGGGACAGGGAGTCGCAATGAGCAGTTCTTC,CASSLGTGSRNEQFF
TRBV18,-,TRBD1,TRBJ2-1,TGTGCCAGCTCGCAGGGACAGGGCTCCTACAATGAGCAGTTCTTC,CASSQGQGSYNEQFF
TRBV5-1,-,TRBD1,TRBJ1-1,TGCGCCAGCAGCCGTAGCCTAGGGGGCTTGAACACTGAAGCTTTCTTT,CASSRSLGGLNTEAFF
TRBV7-2,-,-,TRBJ1-1,TGTGCCAGCAGCCGTTACATTGGCACTGAAGCTTTCTTT,CASSRYIGTEAFF
TRBV7-8,few,TRBD1,TRBJ1-1,TGTGCCAGCAGCTTAGAGGCAGCGACAGGGGTGGGGGACACTGAAGCTTTCTTT,CASSLEAATGVGDTEAFF